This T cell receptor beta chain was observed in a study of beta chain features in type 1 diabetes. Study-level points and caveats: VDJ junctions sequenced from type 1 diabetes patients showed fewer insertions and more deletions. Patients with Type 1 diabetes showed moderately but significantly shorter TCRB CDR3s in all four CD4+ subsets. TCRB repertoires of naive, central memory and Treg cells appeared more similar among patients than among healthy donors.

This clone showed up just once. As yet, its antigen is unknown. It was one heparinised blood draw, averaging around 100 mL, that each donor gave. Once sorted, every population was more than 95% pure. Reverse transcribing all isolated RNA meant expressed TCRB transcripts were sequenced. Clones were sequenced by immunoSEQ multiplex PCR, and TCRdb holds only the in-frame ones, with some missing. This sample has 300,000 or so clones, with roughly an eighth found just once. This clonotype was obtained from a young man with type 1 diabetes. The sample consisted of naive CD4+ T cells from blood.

CDR3: CASSDTSGRVTGTQYF. CDR3 DNA sequence: TGTGCCAGCAGTGATACTAGCGGGAGGGTTACGGGTACGCAGTATTTT. J is TRBJ2-3 and V is TRBV2; TRBD2 agrees at 13 bases. Looked up from germline, CDR1 is SNHLY and CDR2 is FYNNEI. With V trimmed by 3 bases and J by 8 bases, 8 bases remained unmatched. This CDR3 contains 16 residues.